This TCR beta chain comes out of a study of cytomegalovirus exposure and HLA in healthy donors (dated by TCRdb to 2017 to 2019). Context from the whole study: An earlier analysis of roughly 500 of the donors reported about 250 Gb of sequence data and more than 90 million unique TCR beta sequences from some 180 million T cells. An earlier analysis of roughly 600 of the donors used high-throughput TCR beta sequencing to judge whether each TCR beta V gene segment behaved as functional or pseudogenic. Every discovery cohort repertoire had been produced on one sequencing platform. Rather than using new phenotypic data, the later analysis identified candidate immune exposures from TCR beta sequences and from how often those sequences occurred across donors. To predict cytomegalovirus infection status, the study combined high-throughput TCR immunosequencing, statistical association of individual TCRs with disease status, and machine learning. Both class I and class II loci were covered by HLA typing, at four-digit resolution. A later analysis re-analyzed previously published TCR beta repertoires from 650 to 800 donors and added high-resolution HLA genotyping to study TCR occurrence patterns. Genome-wide SNP genotypes for about three fifths of the roughly 670 donors were used in a later genetic analysis, which treated that subset as a discovery cohort. An early release covering 500 to 750 HLA-typed donors comprised roughly 300 gigabases of sequencing data and 85 million to 100 million unique TCR sequences. Across approximately 420 genotyped donors of the cohort, an average of about 250,000 unique TCR beta nucleotide sequences per donor were sequenced, and around 20% of those sequences were non-productive. Besides the first cohort of under 700 subjects, a separate validation cohort made up of over 100 different subjects was used. The study profiled the T cell repertoires of 500 to 800 subjects by immunosequencing and related them to cytomegalovirus serostatus. The study aimed to test whether cataloging public T cell receptors could reveal signatures of past pathogen exposure. Because of strong linkage in the cohort, roughly five DR-DQ haplotypes were treated as single units for association and clustering. Among the roughly 400 genotyped donors, around 81% belonged to the genetic ancestry cluster associated with self-reported Caucasian donors. Alongside the repertoire data, information on donor age, sex, ethnicity and CMV serostatus was compiled. The number of typed donors differed by locus: about 620-640 for A, B, C, DRB1 and DQB1; some 540 for DQA1; approximately 610 for DPA1; and about 450 for DPB1.

Turning to this clone: No cognate antigen has been identified for it. Per-base quality was not reported, and no clone a single base away is much larger than it.

What the work shows at the level of the full study, not this receptor alone: Most CMV-associated TCR beta chains appeared to be HLA-restricted in a later analysis, and the HLA associations seemed to be driven largely by CMV exposure. Specific HLA alleles were associated with roughly 17,000 TCR beta sequences at a false discovery rate of 0.05 in a later analysis. Because counts were too low, 15 or so rarely observed V segments, including chromosome 9 orphons, were excluded from the earlier analysis of some 540 of the donors. Broadly in line with IMGT annotations, most TCR beta V segments showed up in productive rearrangements about 87% or about 30% of the time in an earlier analysis of several hundred of the donors. The study listed 164 TCR beta chains as associated with cytomegalovirus. Only TCR beta chains were sequenced in this cohort, and the absence of alpha or paired-chain data limited detectable features. Strong co-occurrence of HLA alleles, especially DR and DQ, made assigning TCR associations to individual alleles difficult. Linkage disequilibrium might explain the correlated functional status among segregating V segments, but an unknown experimental factor could not be ruled out. In vitro tests confirmed that a few of the cytomegalovirus-associated TCR beta chains recognize cytomegalovirus antigens. Because some donors lacked HLA typing at each locus, the association tests relied only on the typed subset. Because the 87-base-pair reads could not distinguish some IMGT-functional V segments, including TRBV6-2 and TRBV6-3, those segments were excluded. A later genetic analysis associated a missense DCLRE1C variant with V-gene and J-gene trimming of TCR beta chains, and an independent cohort replicated the association. Compared with the 666-donor mean, donors in an Asian-associated ancestry cluster had fewer N-insertions in productive TCRs, according to a later genetic analysis. In a later analysis, TCR association rates were found to vary across HLA loci, with the most associated TCRs seen for DRB1 alleles and the fewest for HLA-C alleles. Sequencing depth was assumed to be roughly uniform across donors in the presence/absence analyses, though that assumption may not hold. A cluster of highly shared sequence variants was judged likely to be a technical artifact of the sequencing pipeline. CMV serostatus was the only immune exposure information available for the cohort. The authors suggested that the approach could potentially be generalized to other disease states and immunological phenotypes. Most TCR sequences were observed very rarely across donors, whereas some public TCRs were present in many individuals. In a later analysis, HLA-associated TCR beta chains showed more clonal expansion and lower generation probabilities than non-associated chains that were equally common. In both the original and validation cohorts, the classifier was reported to diagnose cytomegalovirus status with high specificity and sensitivity. A later analysis reported that several top co-occurrence clusters appeared linked to parvovirus B19, influenza, CMV and Epstein-Barr virus. A further reported finding was that TCR beta sequences accurately predicted the HLA-A and HLA-B alleles for most subjects in the first cohort.

The cohort was made up of about 610 healthy bone marrow donors. Cohort members were all nominally healthy when sampled, although unrecorded immune exposures were likely present. The donor tested CMV seronegative and was one of the 352 seronegative cohort members. A peripheral blood sample was collected from each donor, and TCR beta sequencing was performed on peripheral blood mononuclear cells. The Qiagen DNeasy Blood Extraction Kit was used to extract genomic DNA from the blood cell samples. The library was generated by the immunoSEQ multiplex PCR assay. The multiplex PCR relied on a mix of 60 forward primers for TCR Vbeta segments and 13 reverse primers for TCR Jbeta segments. The CDR3 region of rearranged TCR beta genes was amplified from genomic DNA with a multiplex PCR assay. The amplified TCR beta libraries were sequenced on the Illumina HiSeq System as 87-base-pair reads. The authors' analysis ran thus. In a later analysis, tens of millions of unique TCR beta chains were counted across the 500 to 850 repertoires, and some 10 million of these chains were shared by at least two donors. Raw reads were error-corrected and collapsed into unique sequences by a nearest-neighbor algorithm in which closely related sequences were merged to remove PCR and sequencing errors. Alignment of CDR3 sequences to IMGT reference sequences was used to assign V, D and J gene segments. For a sequence to be retained, a match of at least six nucleotides was required to both a V gene segment and a J gene segment. Rearrangements were called productive when the CDR3 lacked stop codons and stayed in frame with V and J; all others were non-productive. Following IMGT convention, CDR3 was defined as the stretch from the second conserved V-encoded cysteine up to the conserved J-encoded phenylalanine. The earlier analysis of about 610 of the donors excluded sequences that lacked an unambiguous match to a single V gene segment. An earlier analysis of almost 600 of the donors classified V segments as functional when productive rearrangements were above 56.7% and as segregating when the standard deviation between donors was above 5%. To diagnose cytomegalovirus status from the catalog of TCR beta chain sequences, a statistical classification framework was built. In a later analysis, V and J genes were assigned by comparing TCR nucleotide sequences against IMGT/GENE-DB human TR gene sequences. The TCRdist pipeline was used in a later analysis to assign CDR3 sequences and most-parsimonious VDJ recombination scenarios. In a later analysis, each TCR beta chain was defined by its CDR3 amino acid sequence together with its V-gene family, and reads lacking a unique V-gene family were excluded. In a later analysis, 500 to 700 highly shared, low-generation-probability nucleotide sequences were removed to address suspected cross-contamination and a sequencing artifact. In a later analysis, a clonal expansion index for each public chain was calculated from normalized within-repertoire ranks of inferred template counts. In a later analysis, generation probabilities were computed using a VDJ recombination model fitted to out-of-frame rearrangements, and the results were checked against IGoR. Hypergeometric tests were used in a later analysis to score TCR-TCR, TCR-HLA and TCR-CMV co-occurrence, with a repertoire-size bias correction applied to the TCR pairs. In a later analysis, false discovery rates were estimated by permuting HLA or CMV assignments 20 times. A later analysis grouped co-occurring TCRs with DBSCAN, adding TCRdist sequence similarity when clustering within HLA-allele-positive subsets. Repertoires with fewer than 30,000 or more than 120,000 public chains were left out of co-occurrence clustering, as were about five repertoires with anomalous nucleotide sharing. Imported from immuneACCESS, the table was reduced by TCRdb to in-frame sequences with V and J called. These copies leave out some clones; in studies compared against another copy, an unresolved V gene accounts for under half, and the cause of the remainder is not known. V and J calls and clone size are given by that table; D and trimming were obtained from the DNA. Recorded for this sample are 90,000 to 100,000 clones; about 80% of them occurred a single time. Jointly, the top ten make up roughly 2% of the sample.

V lost 0 bases and J lost 4 bases; the stretch between them is 5 bases long. CDR1 and CDR2, looked up from the germline V gene, are SGHRS and YFSETQ. Including the terminal cysteine and phenylalanine, the CDR3 comprises 13 residues. The only DNA kept is the CDR3, 39 bases in frame from the first base. This TCR was recovered from a middle-aged man in good health and CMV-seronegative. The chain couples TRBV5-1 to TRBJ2-1; a confident D gene designation cannot be given. Sequencing used PBMCs. CDR3 region: CASSLDKYNEQFF. The DNA is TGCGCCAGCAGCTTGGACAAATACAATGAGCAGTTCTTC.